This T cell receptor (beta chain) comes out of a study of Ad26.COV2.S vaccination and SARS-CoV-2 variants. Overall study: Donor participated within the Ad26.COV2.S arm of the COV1001 trial. Intramuscular Ad26.COV2.S doses were given once or twice, 56 days apart. Study observations and caveats: Reports say spike-specific CD8+ and CD4+ T cell responses covered substantial breadth after vaccination. Across vaccine and placebo recipients, the breadth of non-spike TCRs was similar.

The CDR3 length is 16 residues. CDR1 and CDR2 (germline): LGHNA, YSLEER. Trimming took off 0 bases at V and 3 bases at J, with 14 bases between the two ends. The assay was immunoSEQ multiplex PCR, and TCRdb's table has in-frame clones only and misses some. The sample includes roughly 300,000 clones, 75% to 90% of them seen just once. Regarding treatment: some 19 received Ad26.COV2.S at low or high dose, single or two shots; a few received placebo; per-sample allocation not given. The samples date from day 63 after the first vaccine or placebo injection. This clone has just one count. Antigen: not known.

Sequenced here: peripheral blood, sampled in a trial of Ad26.COV2.S vaccine versus placebo. This clonotype was obtained from a person aged 18-60 years who received the Ad26.COV2.S COVID-19 vaccine or a placebo. V gene TRBV4-3 combines with J gene TRBJ1-2; maybe TRBD1 (5 bases). CDR3 sequence reads: CASSQDSAGRYYGYTF. In DNA, the CDR3 is TGCGCCAGCAGCCAAGATTCGGCAGGGCGCTACTATGGCTACACCTTC.